The clone carrying this T cell receptor (beta chain) has a count of ten or more. This entry is derived from a study of Graves' ophthalmopathy and Graves' hyperthyroidism. The study amplified TCR beta CDR3 regions using RNA transcripts. After a first-round RT-PCR with HTBI primers, a second-round multiplex PCR was run. TCRdb reprocessed the multiplex PCR reads with MiXCR, giving one entry per CDR3 protein. The table shows 650,000 to 900,000 distinct CDR3 sequences, with 40% occurring only once. This TCR derives from an adult man with Graves' ophthalmopathy. Sequencing used peripheral blood.

The CDR3 nucleotides read TGCAGTGCTAGTAAAGAGGTGGACGAGCAGTACTTC. It is translated as CSASKEVDEQYF. This chain connects TRBV20-1 to TRBJ2-7; D not certain. The germline gives CDR1 DFQATT, CDR2 SNEGSKA (reference sequence). V lost 3 bases and J 5 bases, leaving 11 bases between the germline ends. The CDR3 covers 12 residues.